This entry lists 24 T cell receptor beta chains sequenced from one sample in a study of beta chain features in type 1 diabetes. What was sequenced were expressed TCRB transcripts, since all of the isolated RNA had been reverse transcribed. Assay: immunoSEQ multiplex PCR; the TCRdb copy retains only in-frame clones and omits some. The data contain 450,000 to 550,000 clones, around 28% of them singletons. The sample consisted of naive CD4+ T cells from blood. These receptors all come from a man in his late teens or twenties in good health.

Details on this clone: Other DNA sequences of this sample code for an identical CDR3. The chain recombines TRBV9 with TRBJ1-2; possible D gene TRBD1, 5 bases. The CDR3 sequence is 14 residues long. The germline V gene encodes CDR1 SGDLS and CDR2 YYNGEE. Trimming removed 0 bases from V and 4 bases from J, with 10 bases in between. The CDR3 coding sequence is TGTGCCAGCAGCGTAGACCCGGGGGGCTATGGCTACACCTTC. Translation gives CASSVDPGGYGYTF.

CDR3 amino acids: CASSMGHPNIQYF. The CDR3, as DNA: TGTGCCAGTAGTATGGGACATCCGAACATTCAGTACTTC. The chain couples TRBV19 to TRBJ2-4; TRBD1 might be the D (6 bases). From germline, CDR1 is LNHDA and CDR2 SQIVND (reference sequence). CDR3 size: 13 residues. Trimming pared 3 bases from V and 7 bases from J, leaving 10 bases between.

About this clone itself: The germline gene is not matched at one end of the junction; a read error may be the cause. The CDR3 region has the DNA TGTGCTAGCAGCCCCTCGGGAAGCACTGAAGCTTTCTTT. Residues: CASSPSGSTEAFF. This chain connects TRBV7-7 to TRBJ1-1, with no clear D. Germline V CDR1 and CDR2: SSHAT, FNYEAQ (reference sequence). The CDR3 totals 13 residues.

This chain joins TRBV30 and TRBJ1-3, with D uncertain. CDR3 length equals 12 residues. The germline V gene encodes CDR1 GTSNPN and CDR2 SVGIG (reference sequence). The ends were cut back, 0 bases at V and 3 bases at J, with 3 bases in the middle. CDR3 in amino acids: CAWSVYGNTIYF. The CDR3 DNA reads TGTGCCTGGAGTGTATATGGAAACACCATATATTTT.

This clone turned up a few times. The sample carries other DNA sequences with the same CDR3. The rearrangement joins TRBV20-1 to TRBJ2-7; a weak D match, TRBD2 (5 bases). The V gene's germline CDR1 is DFQATT and CDR2 SNEGSKA (reference sequence). CDR3 length: 11 amino acids. The ends were cut back, 3 bases at V and 4 bases at J, with 7 bases in the middle. CDR3: CSASGGYEQYF. CDR3 DNA sequence: TGCAGTGCTAGCGGAGGTTACGAGCAGTACTTC.

This clone was seen a handful of times. J is TRBJ2-2 and V is TRBV5-1, with TRBD2 identical over 7 bases. The CDR3 is made up of 14 amino acids. After removal of 4 bases from V and 7 bases from J, the junction contained 7 bases not matched to a gene. Germline V gene data show CDR1 as SGHRS and CDR2 as YFSETQ. CDR3 DNA: TGCGCCAGCAGCCCCACCGGGGGGAACGGGGAGCTGTTTTTT. As protein: CASSPTGGNGELFF.

V and J are TRBV15 and TRBJ2-7, with a tentative D call TRBD2 (7 bases). Trimming stripped 6 bases from V and 3 bases from J, with 12 bases between. This CDR3 has 13 amino acids. Germline CDR1 reads LNHNV; CDR2 reads YYDKDF (reference sequence). The CDR3 here is CATRRGGGYEQYF. In DNA form, the CDR3 reads TGTGCCACCAGGAGGGGAGGGGGCTACGAGCAGTACTTC.

This sequence joins TRBV13 and TRBJ2-7; TRBD2 matches at 13 bases. The V gene end was trimmed by 2 bases and the J gene end by 1 base; junction bases not matched to a gene: 2. Germline loops: CDR1 PRHDT, CDR2 FYEKMQ (reference sequence). This CDR3 is 16 amino acids long. The CDR3 protein is CASSLRLAGGSYEQYF. CDR3 in DNA: TGTGCCAGCAGCTTAAGACTAGCGGGAGGATCCTACGAGCAGTACTTC.

V usage is TRBV29-1 and J usage is TRBJ1-1; no reliable D call. Germline CDR1 and CDR2: SQVTM and ANQGSEA. Trimming shortened V by 4 bases and J by 4 bases, and 16 bases separated the two germline ends. The CDR3 sequence is 14 residues long. The chain's CDR3 is CSVGTRLSGTEAFF. CDR3 nucleotide sequence: TGCAGCGTTGGTACACGTTTGTCGGGCACTGAAGCTTTCTTT. Complete variable domain (other parts from reference TRBV29-1 and TRBJ1-1): SAVISQKPSRDICQRGTSLTIQCQVDSQVTMMFWYRQQPGQSLTLIATANQGSEATYESGFVIDKFPISRPNLTFSTLTVSNMSPEDSSIYLCSVGTRLSGTEAFFGQGTRLTVV.

In DNA form, the CDR3 reads TGTGCCAGCAGGCTTGGGGTAGCGGGAGGCTACGAGCAGTACTTC. It codes for CASRLGVAGGYEQYF. This sequence joins TRBV28 and TRBJ2-7; 10 bases fit TRBD2. V trimming: 6 bases; J trimming: 3 bases; junction bases outside the gene matches: 8. Germline V gene lookup returns CDR1 MDHEN and CDR2 SYDVKM. The CDR3 contains 15 residues.

This clone was seen only a few times. The V and J genes are TRBV30 and TRBJ2-3; 10 bases agree with TRBD1. The length of the CDR3 is 14 residues. From germline, CDR1 is GTSNPN and CDR2 SVGIG (reference sequence). Trimming at V came to 3 bases and at J to 7 bases, leaving 7 bases not matched to a gene. CDR3 sequence (DNA): TGTGCCTGGAGCCAAGGGGGACAGGGGAATACGCAGTATTTT. Amino acids: CAWSQGGQGNTQYF.

The chain carries TRBV19 and TRBJ2-4; no reliable D call. Germline assignment: CDR1 LNHDA and CDR2 SQIVND (reference sequence). V lost 5 bases to trimming and J lost 0 bases, with 11 bases between them. CDR3 length: 15 residues. CDR3 in amino acids: CASSSLLGAKNIQYF. The DNA for the CDR3 is TGTGCCAGTAGTTCGTTACTGGGAGCCAAAAACATTCAGTACTTC.

This clone came up a few times. The chain joins TRBV4-3 to TRBJ2-3; 10 bases fit TRBD2. Germline V gives CDR1 LGHNA, CDR2 YSLEER. V gave up 3 bases and J gave up 4 bases; unmatched junction bases: 7. The CDR3 sequence is 16 residues long. The CDR3 loop reads CASSQTLAGVPDTQYF. As DNA, the CDR3 is TGCGCCAGCAGCCAGACCCTAGCGGGAGTCCCAGATACGCAGTATTTT.

The chain combines TRBV28 with TRBJ2-1; 9 nucleotides agree with TRBD2. Per the germline V gene, CDR1 is MDHEN and CDR2 is SYDVKM. V was clipped by 7 bases and J by 7 bases; unmatched bases: 5. The CDR3 consists of 13 residues. The CDR3 is CASTSGRHNEQFF. The CDR3 DNA is TGTGCCAGCACGAGCGGGAGGCATAATGAGCAGTTCTTC. Drawing the rest from reference TRBV28 and TRBJ2-1, the complete variable domain is DVKVTQSSRYLVKRTGEKVFLECVQDMDHENMFWYRQDPGLGLRLIYFSYDVKMKEKGDIPEGYSVSREKKERFSLILESASTNQTSMYLCASTSGRHNEQFFGPGTRLTVL.

This clone came up a few times. This sample includes further DNA sequences coding for the same CDR3. This chain joins TRBV9 and TRBJ2-1; TRBD2 matches at 10 bases. The CDR3 spans 15 residues. Germline loops: CDR1 SGDLS, CDR2 YYNGEE. The J segment lost 3 bases and the V segment lost 4 bases, leaving 4 bases of the junction unmatched. The DNA of the CDR3 is TGTGCCAGCAGCCCCACTAGCGGGAACTACAATGAGCAGTTCTTC. Amino acid sequence: CASSPTSGNYNEQFF.

Only a few counts were recorded for this clone. The chain is built from TRBV30 and TRBJ2-5; D is uncertain. Trimming left V 0 bases short and J 2 bases short, with 10 bases between. This CDR3 region has 14 residues. Germline CDR1 GTSNPN, CDR2 SVGIG (reference sequence). Here the CDR3 reads CAWSVRLGQETQYF. CDR3 nucleotides: TGTGCCTGGAGTGTACGACTGGGACAAGAGACCCAGTACTTC.

This clone came up a few times. The chain recombines TRBV4-1 with TRBJ2-5; D is unclear. Deletions cut 4 bases from V and 5 bases from J, with 17 bases between. This CDR3 contains 15 residues. Germline CDR1 and CDR2: MGHRA and YSYEKL. Written as DNA, the CDR3 is TGCGCCAGCAGCCGGCTCAGTGCAAGCCCCGAGACCCAGTACTTC. It encodes CASSRLSASPETQYF.

J is TRBJ1-1 and V is TRBV15, with D unclear. V was pared by 5 bases and J by 1 base, with 5 bases between. Germline V lookup: CDR1 LNHNV, CDR2 YYDKDF (reference sequence). CDR3 length: 12 amino acids. CDR3 sequence reads: CATSLRNTEAFF. The CDR3 DNA reads TGTGCCACCAGCCTGAGGAACACTGAAGCTTTCTTT.

Only a few counts were recorded for this clone. The V call is TRBV30, the J call TRBJ2-3; D ambiguous. Germline V gives CDR1 GTSNPN, CDR2 SVGIG (reference sequence). The CDR3 consists of 13 residues. The germline V and J ends were trimmed by 3 bases and 8 bases, with 15 bases remaining between them. This chain's CDR3 is CAWRDLDFGTQYF. The CDR3 region has the DNA TGTGCCTGGAGGGACCTCGACTTTGGTACGCAGTATTTT. The whole variable domain, remainder taken from reference TRBV30 and TRBJ2-3, is SQTIHQWPATLVQPVGSPLSLECTVEGTSNPNLYWYRQAAGRGLQLLFYSVGIGQISSEVPQNLSASRPQDRQFILSSKKLLLSDSGFYLCAWRDLDFGTQYFGPGTRLTVL.

The chain employs TRBV20-1 and TRBJ2-1; D call uncertain. Trimming took 7 bases from V and 10 from J, leaving 11 bases between them. The germline V gene has CDR1 DFQATT and CDR2 SNEGSKA (reference sequence). The CDR3 runs 10 residues. CDR3 sequence: CSGRGMEQFF. In DNA, the CDR3 is TGCAGTGGCCGTGGAATGGAGCAGTTCTTC.

The V call is TRBV7-2, the J call TRBJ2-5, with D uncertain. Trimming shortened V by 4 bases and J by 5 bases, and 8 bases separated the two germline ends. This CDR3 has 12 amino acids. Germline assignment: CDR1 SGHTA and CDR2 FQGNSA. Here the CDR3 reads CASSSSGETQYF. Written as DNA, the CDR3 is TGTGCCAGCAGCTCCTCTGGTGAGACCCAGTACTTC.

This clone has a handful of counts. The chain has TRBV15 and TRBJ2-5; weak D call: TRBD2 (5 bases). Trimming took 0 bases from V and 4 from J, leaving 12 bases between them. The CDR3 spans 15 residues. CDR1 LNHNV and CDR2 YYDKDF come from the germline V gene (reference sequence). The CDR3 sequence: CATSRDLGSRETQYF. The CDR3 DNA sequence: TGTGCCACCAGCAGAGATCTGGGGAGCCGAGAGACCCAGTACTTC.

The gene calls are TRBV7-9 and TRBJ2-5; TRBD1 is a possible D gene (6 bases). The germline gives CDR1 SEHNR, CDR2 FQNEAQ (reference sequence). The CDR3 extends over 13 amino acids. V lost 3 bases, J lost 5 bases, and 10 bases lay in between. CDR3 sequence (DNA): TGTGCCAGCAGCTTCGCAGGGGTGGAGACCCAGTACTTC. Translation: CASSFAGVETQYF.

This clone was seen a few times. Different DNA sequences within this sample yield the same CDR3. The V call is TRBV30, the J call TRBJ2-1; D remains unclear. The CDR3 has 13 residues. V lost 1 base and J 5 bases, leaving 9 bases between the germline ends. The germline V gene encodes CDR1 GTSNPN and CDR2 SVGIG (reference sequence). CDR3: CAWSARLDNEQFF. CDR3 bases: TGTGCCTGGAGTGCTAGACTCGACAATGAGCAGTTCTTC.